One and the same sample provided the 32 T cell receptor beta chains below, sequenced in a study of blood T cell repertoires in COVID-19. Sequencing was performed with immunoSEQ multiplex PCR; in TCRdb, only in-frame clones are kept and a portion is missing. The sample holds some 130,000 clones, 84% seen once. Input material: peripheral blood. These receptors were taken from a woman aged 80 or over with acute or convalescent COVID-19.

A single count supports this clone. The chain couples TRBV30 to TRBJ1-1; D uncertain. The CDR3 consists of 15 residues. Germline V gene data show CDR1 as GTSNPN and CDR2 as SVGIG (reference sequence). V dropped 4 bases and J dropped 0 bases, with 15 bases sitting between them. CDR3 residues: CAWTQLGLMNTEAFF. DNA of the CDR3: TGTGCCTGGACCCAACTCGGACTCATGAACACTGAAGCTTTCTTT.

This clone appeared a single time. The chain combines TRBV4-1 with TRBJ1-2; D call uncertain. This CDR3 comprises 17 residues. V was pared by 0 bases and J by 0 bases, with 14 bases between. The V gene's germline CDR1 is MGHRA and CDR2 YSYEKL. The CDR3 is CASSQEVAAKSNYGYTF. CDR3 sequence (DNA): TGCGCCAGCAGCCAAGAAGTGGCAGCGAAATCTAACTATGGCTACACCTTC.

This clone was recorded only once. This sequence joins TRBV7-2 and TRBJ2-1, with 11 positions matching TRBD2. This CDR3 contains 16 residues. Germline V gives CDR1 SGHTA, CDR2 FQGNSA. The ends lost 1 base at V and 9 bases at J; junction bases unmatched: 8. CDR3 DNA sequence: TGTGCCAGCAGCTTAGTTCCACTAGCGGGAGAATTTGAGCAGTTCTTC. Encoded protein: CASSLVPLAGEFEQFF.

The chain recombines TRBV7-2 with TRBJ2-7; 9 bases are shared with TRBD2. V was pared by 2 bases and J by 2 bases, with 16 bases of the junction left unmatched. Germline V lookup: CDR1 SGHTA, CDR2 FQGNSA. The CDR3 extends over 19 amino acids. This CDR3 is CASSLRGRTAGGSPYEQYF. In DNA form, the CDR3 reads TGTGCCAGCAGCTTACGGGGTCGGACGGCGGGAGGGTCCCCCTACGAGCAGTACTTC.

The chain combines TRBV27 with TRBJ1-2, with D hard to call. V was cut by 3 bases and J by 3 bases, with 11 bases left in between. The CDR3 runs to 14 residues. Germline assignment: CDR1 MNHEY and CDR2 SMNVEV (reference sequence). The CDR3 sequence is CASSFRGSYYGYTF. The CDR3, as DNA: TGTGCCAGCAGTTTTCGGGGATCATACTATGGCTACACCTTC.

This chain joins TRBV18 and TRBJ2-3, with 12 bases lining up with TRBD1. Germline values: CDR1 KGHSH, CDR2 LQKENI. Trimming took 1 base from V and 5 from J; bases not matched to a gene: 7. This CDR3 is built from 17 residues. Here the CDR3 reads CASSPLRGQGARDTQYF. The CDR3 region has the DNA TGTGCCAGCTCACCACTTCGGGGACAGGGGGCGCGAGATACGCAGTATTTT.

The genes are TRBV11-2 and TRBJ2-5, with 9 nucleotides matching TRBD1. V dropped 5 bases and J dropped 4; count of bases not matched to a gene: 8. Germline V gives CDR1 SGHAT, CDR2 FQNNGV. This CDR3 region has 15 residues. The CDR3 spells CASSPQTGGGETQYF. The DNA of the CDR3 is TGTGCCAGCAGCCCACAGACAGGGGGGGGAGAGACCCAGTACTTC.

CDR3 sequence: CASSILGSGEYEQYF. Here the CDR3 DNA reads TGTGCCAGTAGTATTTTAGGGAGCGGAGAATACGAGCAGTACTTC. This sequence joins TRBV19 and TRBJ2-7, with TRBD2 as a possible D gene (5 bases). Germline V gene lookup returns CDR1 LNHDA and CDR2 SQIVND (reference sequence). The CDR3 length is 15 residues. Trimming left V 3 bases short and J 4 bases short, with 16 bases between. Filled out from reference TRBV19 and TRBJ2-7, the complete variable domain reads DGGITQSPKYLFRKEGQNVTLSCEQNLNHDAMYWYRQDPGQGLRLIYYSQIVNDFQKGDIAEGYSVSREKKESFPLTVTSAQKNPTAFYLCASSILGSGEYEQYFGPGTRLTVT.

The chain employs TRBV10-2 and TRBJ2-3; 12 bases map to TRBD2. Per the germline V gene, CDR1 is WSHSY and CDR2 is SAAADI. Trimming at V came to 9 bases and at J to 1 base, leaving 8 bases not matched to a gene. The CDR3 consists of 16 residues. The CDR3: CASMMTSGRGTDTQYF. DNA of the CDR3: TGCGCCAGTATGATGACTAGCGGGAGAGGCACAGATACGCAGTATTTT.

The V call is TRBV6-2 or TRBV6-3, the J call TRBJ2-2; 10 bases line up with TRBD1. There are 18 residues in the CDR3. Germline V lookup: CDR1 MNHEY, CDR2 SVGEGT. Trimming at V came to 0 bases and at J to 2 bases, leaving 6 bases not matched to a gene. DNA for the CDR3: TGTGCCAGCAGTTACTCCGACAGGGGGCTTTCTAACACCGGGGAGCTGTTTTTT. Residues: CASSYSDRGLSNTGELFF.

The chain is built from TRBV19 and TRBJ2-2; TRBD1 agrees at 7 bases. Per the germline V gene, CDR1 is LNHDA and CDR2 is SQIVND (reference sequence). There are 15 residues in the CDR3. V lost 3 bases and J lost 6; bases outside the gene matches: 7. CDR3 bases: TGTGCCAGTAGTATTAGGGGGCGAGGGGCCGGGGAGCTGTTTTTT. As protein: CASSIRGRGAGELFF.

V gene TRBV3-1 (or the pseudogene TRBV3-2) combines with J gene TRBJ2-3, with 10 bases matching TRBD2. This CDR3 spans 16 amino acids. V lost 0 bases to trimming and J lost 4 bases; unmatched junction nucleotides: 4. The germline gives CDR1 LGHDT, CDR2 YNNKEL (reference sequence). The CDR3 protein is CASSQDRLAGADTQYF. The CDR3 DNA is TGTGCCAGCAGCCAAGATCGGCTAGCGGGGGCAGATACGCAGTATTTT.

This rearrangement joins TRBV7-6 to TRBJ2-1; the match to TRBD2 covers 7 bases. The CDR3 loop spans 16 amino acids. J was trimmed by 6 bases and V by 0 bases; bases with no gene match: 8. Germline CDR1 and CDR2: SGHVS and FNYEAQ. CDR3 sequence (DNA): TGTGCCAGCAGCTTAGCGGCGGGAGATGGCCCCAATGAGCAGTTCTTC. This codes for CASSLAAGDGPNEQFF.

The gene calls are TRBV19 and TRBJ2-2, with 7 bases aligning to TRBD2. V dropped 8 bases and J dropped 2; count of bases not matched to a gene: 11. CDR3 length: 16 amino acids. Germline V lookup: CDR1 LNHDA, CDR2 SQIVND (reference sequence). CDR3 sequence reads: CASSKSGELNTGELFF. CDR3 nucleotides: TGTGCCAGTTCTAAAAGCGGGGAGCTAAACACCGGGGAGCTGTTTTTT. The full variable domain, in which reference TRBV19 and TRBJ2-2 provide the parts outside the CDR3, is DGGITQSPKYLFRKEGQNVTLSCEQNLNHDAMYWYRQDPGQGLRLIYYSQIVNDFQKGDIAEGYSVSREKKESFPLTVTSAQKNPTAFYLCASSKSGELNTGELFFGEGSRLTVL.

The CDR3 nucleotides are TGTGCCACTTCGTGGAGGACCCGGGCTATAGCGGGAGCGCACTACGAGCAGTACTTC. It codes for CATSWRTRAIAGAHYEQYF. The V call is TRBV6-4, the J call TRBJ2-7, with 9 bases lining up with TRBD2. This CDR3 spans 19 amino acids. The germline CDR1 and CDR2 sequences are MRHNA and SNTAGT. Unmatched junction bases numbered 25, after V lost 10 bases and J lost 3 bases.

On this clone itself: This specimen includes other DNA sequences encoding the same CDR3. The V call is TRBV30, the J call TRBJ2-3, with 13 bases aligning to TRBD2. The V gene's germline CDR1 is GTSNPN and CDR2 SVGIG (reference sequence). Trimming at V came to 0 bases and at J to 2 bases, leaving 2 bases not matched to a gene. There are 16 residues in the CDR3. Here the CDR3 reads CAWSVGLAGDTDTQYF. The DNA of the CDR3 is TGTGCCTGGAGTGTAGGACTAGCGGGGGACACAGATACGCAGTATTTT.

V and J are TRBV4-3 and TRBJ1-2; D gene unclear. Germline V CDR1 and CDR2: LGHNA, YSLEER. The CDR3 has 15 amino acids. The V gene lost 4 bases and the J gene lost 0 bases, with 12 bases spanning the gap. The chain's CDR3 is CASSPRSPTNYGYTF. The DNA for the CDR3 is TGCGCCAGCAGCCCCCGGAGTCCCACTAACTATGGCTACACCTTC.

The CDR3 bases are TGTGCCAGTAGGACAGGGACAGCAACTAATGAAAAACTGTTTTTT. This encodes CASRTGTATNEKLFF. The chain couples TRBV19 to TRBJ1-4; 7 positions match TRBD1. Germline V gives CDR1 LNHDA, CDR2 SQIVND (reference sequence). CDR3 length: 15 amino acids. Trimming at V came to 6 bases and at J to 0 bases, leaving 4 bases not matched to a gene.

The V call is TRBV30, the J call TRBJ2-5; D may be TRBD2 (5 bases). This CDR3 comprises 13 residues. Trimming took 4 bases from V and 0 from J, leaving 9 bases between them. Germline-derived CDR1 and CDR2 are GTSNPN and SVGIG (reference sequence). The CDR3 reads CAWIGGNQETQYF. DNA for the CDR3: TGTGCCTGGATTGGAGGAAACCAAGAGACCCAGTACTTC.

The chain joins TRBV19 to TRBJ2-3; weak D call: TRBD1 (7 bases). CDR3 length: 15 residues. Germline CDR1 LNHDA, CDR2 SQIVND (reference sequence). The V gene lost 6 bases and the J gene lost 5 bases, with 18 bases spanning the gap. The CDR3 region is CASRRQRQGGDTQYF. DNA of the CDR3: TGTGCCAGTAGACGACAACGACAGGGAGGAGATACGCAGTATTTT.

J is TRBJ2-5 and V is TRBV19, with 9 nucleotides matching TRBD2. Trimming cost V 5 bases and J 2 bases; bases outside gene matches: 6. There are 15 residues in the CDR3. CDR1 is LNHDA and CDR2 is SQIVND in the germline V gene (reference sequence). The CDR3 here is CASSPQRGAQETQYF. In nucleotides, the CDR3 is TGTGCCAGTAGTCCCCAGCGGGGGGCTCAAGAGACCCAGTACTTC.

V gene TRBV7-2 combines with J gene TRBJ1-6, with a tentative D call TRBD1 (5 bases). CDR1 SGHTA and CDR2 FQGNSA come from the germline V gene. The CDR3 length is 15 residues. Trimming cost V 0 bases and J 6 bases, with 9 bases left between them. This chain's CDR3 is CASSLAGAPNSPLHF. In nucleotides, the CDR3 is TGTGCCAGCAGCTTAGCAGGGGCGCCTAATTCACCCCTCCACTTT.

The chain links TRBV6-5 to TRBJ2-3; 10 nucleotides agree with TRBD2. The CDR3 covers 16 residues. From germline, CDR1 is MNHEY and CDR2 SVGAGI. J lost 7 bases, V lost 4 bases, and 11 bases had no gene match. The CDR3 DNA sequence: TGTGCCAGCAGTTTCGCCCGGAGCGGGGGGGCAAATACGCAGTATTTT. It codes for CASSFARSGGANTQYF.

This clone was detected only a few times. This chain links TRBV11-3 with TRBJ1-2, with D possibly being TRBD1 (5 bases). The germline V gene encodes CDR1 SGHNT and CDR2 YENEEA. Trimming cost V 0 bases and J 4 bases, with 9 bases left between them. CDR3 size: 14 residues. The CDR3 nucleotides are TGTGCCAGCAGCTTAGATTGGAGGGGCTATGGCTACACCTTC. Its translation: CASSLDWRGYGYTF.

The rearrangement links TRBV18 to TRBJ1-3; a weak D match, TRBD1 (6 bases). Between the trimmed V and J ends, which lost 0 bases and 0 bases, there was a span of 9 bases. Germline loops: CDR1 KGHSH, CDR2 LQKENI. This CDR3 has 16 amino acids. This chain's CDR3 is CASSPPGGASGNTIYF. Here the CDR3 DNA reads TGTGCCAGCTCACCACCGGGGGGGGCCTCTGGAAACACCATATATTTT.

J is TRBJ1-6 and V is TRBV5-6, with TRBD1 identical over 7 bases. The ends lost 2 bases at V and 6 bases at J; junction bases unmatched: 17. Germline CDR1 and CDR2: SGHDT and YYEEEE. This CDR3 region has 19 residues. The CDR3 region has the DNA TGTGCCAGCAGCTTTCGGCCCCGGGCCATCTCAGGGGGTAATTCACCCCTCCACTTT. It yields the protein CASSFRPRAISGGNSPLHF.

J is TRBJ2-7 and V is TRBV13; D perhaps matches TRBD1 (6 bases). With 5 bases removed from V and 3 bases from J, the gap between germline ends came to 14 bases. The CDR3 length is 14 residues. The V gene's germline CDR1 is PRHDT and CDR2 FYEKMQ (reference sequence). The CDR3: CASSQGQTFYEQYF. The CDR3 nucleotides are TGTGCCAGCAGCCAAGGACAGACATTCTACGAGCAGTACTTC.

The rearrangement uses TRBV20-1 and TRBJ2-1, with D hard to call. V lost 3 bases and J 8 bases, leaving 8 bases between the germline ends. CDR3 length equals 11 residues. CDR1 DFQATT and CDR2 SNEGSKA come from the germline V gene (reference sequence). CDR3 nucleotide sequence: TGCAGTGCTAGCCTTGTCTATGAGCAGTTCTTC. Protein product: CSASLVYEQFF.

The V call is TRBV5-1, the J call TRBJ1-4, with a possible D match to TRBD1 (6 bases). V lost 3 bases and J lost 4, with 16 bases in between. CDR1 and CDR2 from the germline V gene are SGHRS and YFSETQ. There are 16 residues in the CDR3. CDR3 residues: CASSYRPTDSNEKLFF. The CDR3 DNA sequence: TGCGCCAGCAGCTACAGGCCTACGGACAGTAATGAAAAACTGTTTTTT. The full variable domain, with the rest looked up from reference TRBV5-1 and TRBJ1-4, is KAGVTQTPRYLIKTRGQQVTLSCSPISGHRSVSWYQQTPGQGLQFLFEYFSETQRNKGNFPGRFSGRQFSNSRSEMNVSTLELGDSALYLCASSYRPTDSNEKLFFGSGTQLSVL.

The rearrangement links TRBV6-5 to TRBJ2-3; 12 nucleotides line up with TRBD2. This CDR3 has 14 amino acids. Trimming took 8 bases from V and 7 from J; bases not matched to a gene: 7. The germline V gene has CDR1 MNHEY and CDR2 SVGAGI. As DNA, the CDR3 is TGTGCCAGCGCACTAGCGGGGGGTCAGAATACGCAGTATTTT. This encodes CASALAGGQNTQYF.

This clone was detected a few times. The chain joins TRBV6-5 to TRBJ1-1; D is undetermined. V was trimmed by 5 bases and J by 10 bases, leaving 20 bases between them. The germline gives CDR1 MNHEY, CDR2 SVGAGI. The CDR3 sequence is 14 residues long. CDR3 residues: CASSPNLRGEAAFF. Written as DNA, the CDR3 is TGTGCCAGCAGTCCCAACTTACGCGGGGAAGCAGCTTTCTTT.

The J gene is TRBJ1-4, the V gene TRBV7-9; D is undetermined. CDR3 size: 12 residues. Germline CDR1 reads SEHNR; CDR2 reads FQNEAQ (reference sequence). V lost 0 bases and J 8 bases, leaving 4 bases between the germline ends. CDR3 nucleotide sequence: TGTGCCAGCAGCTTAGCGAGGGAAAAACTGTTTTTT. Translation: CASSLAREKLFF.